One and the same sample provided the 7 T cell receptor beta chains below, sequenced in a study of beta chain features in type 1 diabetes. TCRB transcripts that were expressed got sequenced, as all of the isolated RNA had been reverse transcribed. Generated by immunoSEQ multiplex PCR, the TCRdb table keeps only in-frame clones and is missing some. Found here are roughly 500,000 clones, approximately 30% of them singletons; the top ten hold about 0.065%. Sequenced sample: naive CD4+ T cells from blood. The receptors here all came from a man aged 18 to 30 in good health.

The chain combines TRBV29-1 with TRBJ2-5; 13 bases agree with TRBD2. The CDR3 consists of 14 residues. CDR1 is SQVTM, CDR2 ANQGSEA, per germline. With 7 bases clipped from V and 4 bases from J, the junction kept 6 bases outside the gene matches. In DNA, the CDR3 is TGCAGCGGCGGACTAGCGGGAGTTCTAGAGACCCAGTACTTC. Translation gives CSGGLAGVLETQYF.

The chain uses TRBV29-1 and TRBJ2-1, with a possible D match to TRBD2 (5 bases). The CDR3 covers 13 residues. CDR1 is SQVTM and CDR2 is ANQGSEA in the germline V gene. The ends were cut back, 7 bases at V and 8 bases at J, with 18 bases in the middle. CDR3 region: CSADPEALDEQFF. The CDR3 nucleotides read TGCAGCGCGGATCCGGAGGCCCTCGATGAGCAGTTCTTC.

V usage is TRBV19 and J usage is TRBJ2-1, with 11 bases lining up with TRBD2. Germline CDR1 is LNHDA and CDR2 is SQIVND (reference sequence). The junction had 7 bases not matched to a gene; V was cut back by 10 bases and J by 8 bases. The CDR3 sequence is 13 residues long. The chain's CDR3 is CATLAGDFDEQFF. As DNA, the CDR3 is TGTGCCACACTAGCGGGAGATTTCGATGAGCAGTTCTTC.

CDR3 region: CASSILAGELEQYF. For the CDR3, the DNA is TGTGCCAGTAGTATCCTAGCGGGAGAACTCGAGCAGTACTTC. V usage is TRBV19 and J usage is TRBJ2-7; 10 bases agree with TRBD2. The CDR3 totals 14 residues. Germline V gene sequence: CDR1 LNHDA, CDR2 SQIVND (reference sequence). Losses at the gene ends were 3 bases for V and 6 bases for J; bases not matched to a gene: 5.

The V call is TRBV19, the J call TRBJ2-1, with 10 bases lining up with TRBD2. Germline V gene data show CDR1 as LNHDA and CDR2 as SQIVND (reference sequence). V shed 6 bases and J 2 bases; nucleotides not matched to a gene: 1. This CDR3 spans 14 amino acids. The CDR3 loop is CASRSGRAYNEQFF. CDR3 DNA sequence: TGTGCCAGTAGGAGCGGGAGGGCCTACAATGAGCAGTTCTTC.

The chain employs TRBV7-9 and TRBJ2-1; 13 bases are shared with TRBD2. V was clipped by 5 bases and J by 0 bases; unmatched bases: 1. This CDR3 contains 16 residues. From germline, CDR1 is SEHNR and CDR2 FQNEAQ (reference sequence). The CDR3 sequence is CASSRTSGSSYNEQFF. For the CDR3, the DNA is TGTGCCAGCAGCCGGACTAGCGGGAGCTCCTACAATGAGCAGTTCTTC.

The chain has TRBV5-1 and TRBJ2-1; 14 bases match TRBD2. With V trimmed by 0 bases and J by 8 bases, 4 bases remained unmatched. Germline loops: CDR1 SGHRS, CDR2 YFSETQ. CDR3 length: 16 amino acids. The CDR3 DNA is TGCGCCAGCAGCTTGGGGACTAGCGGGAGGATGGATGAGCAGTTCTTC. Protein product: CASSLGTSGRMDEQFF.